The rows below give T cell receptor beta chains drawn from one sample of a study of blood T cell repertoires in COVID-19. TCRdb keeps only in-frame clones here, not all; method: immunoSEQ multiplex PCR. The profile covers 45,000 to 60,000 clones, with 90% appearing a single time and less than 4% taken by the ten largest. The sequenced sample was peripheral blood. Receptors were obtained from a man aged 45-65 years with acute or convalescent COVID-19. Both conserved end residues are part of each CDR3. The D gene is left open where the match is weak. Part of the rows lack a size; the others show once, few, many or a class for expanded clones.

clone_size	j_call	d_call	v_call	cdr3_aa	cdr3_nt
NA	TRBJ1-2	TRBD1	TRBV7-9	CASSSGQGWDYGYTF	TGTGCCAGCAGCTCCGGACAGGGGTGGGACTATGGCTACACCTTC
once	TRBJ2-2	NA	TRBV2	CASSEGQVPGELFF	TGTGCCAGCAGTGAAGGACAGGTCCCCGGGGAGCTGTTTTTT
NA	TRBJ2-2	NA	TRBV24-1	CATSDSRQAGGELFF	TGTGCCACCAGTGATTCGAGACAAGCAGGCGGGGAGCTGTTTTTT
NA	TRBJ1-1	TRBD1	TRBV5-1	CASSVGQVKNTEAFF	TGCGCCAGCAGCGTTGGACAGGTGAAGAACACTGAAGCTTTCTTT
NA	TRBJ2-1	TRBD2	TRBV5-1	CASSLSSGVYNEQFF	TGCGCCAGCAGCTTGTCTAGCGGAGTTTACAATGAGCAGTTCTTC
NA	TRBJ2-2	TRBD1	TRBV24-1	CATSPTGTGNTGELFF	TGTGCCACCAGCCCCACCGGGACAGGGAACACCGGGGAGCTGTTTTTT
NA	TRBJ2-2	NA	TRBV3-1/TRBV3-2	CASSPQGNAGELFF	TGTGCCAGCAGTCCTCAGGGAAACGCCGGGGAGCTGTTTTTT
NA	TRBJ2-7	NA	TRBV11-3	CASSGGTAYEQYF	TGTGCCAGCAGCGGCGGGACGGCCTACGAGCAGTACTTC
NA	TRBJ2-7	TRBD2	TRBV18	CASSPKASGSLYEQYF	TGTGCCAGCTCACCAAAGGCTAGCGGGAGCCTCTACGAGCAGTACTTC
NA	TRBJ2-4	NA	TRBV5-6	CASSFPQGTSKNIQYF	TGTGCCAGCAGCTTCCCTCAGGGGACCTCCAAAAACATTCAGTACTTC
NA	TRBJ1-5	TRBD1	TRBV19	CASRRQGGQPQHF	TGTGCCAGTAGGCGACAGGGAGGTCAGCCCCAGCATTTT
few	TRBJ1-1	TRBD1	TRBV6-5	CASSRQGESQAFF	TGTGCCAGCAGTAGACAGGGGGAGTCTCAAGCTTTCTTT
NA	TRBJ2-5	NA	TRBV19	CASSMRSGLQETQYF	TGTGCCAGTAGTATGCGTAGCGGATTACAAGAGACCCAGTACTTC
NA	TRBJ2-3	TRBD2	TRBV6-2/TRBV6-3	CASSYSSGRADTQYF	TGTGCCAGCAGTTACTCGAGCGGGAGGGCAGATACGCAGTATTTT
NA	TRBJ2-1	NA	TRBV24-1	CATRFGTQDEQFF	TGTGCCACCAGGTTTGGGACTCAGGATGAGCAGTTCTTC
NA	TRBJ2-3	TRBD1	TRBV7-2	CASSPGQGTDTQYF	TGTGCCAGCAGCCCGGGACAGGGAACAGATACGCAGTATTTT
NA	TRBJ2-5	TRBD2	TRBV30	CAWSVGGIKETQYF	TGTGCCTGGAGTGTGGGGGGGATAAAAGAGACCCAGTACTTC
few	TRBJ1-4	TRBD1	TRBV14	CASSLTGGRREKLFF	TGTGCCAGCAGCTTAACAGGGGGCAGACGAGAAAAACTGTTTTTT
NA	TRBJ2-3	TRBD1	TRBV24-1	CATSDRTGTQYF	TGTGCCACCAGTGATCGGACAGGGACGCAGTATTTT
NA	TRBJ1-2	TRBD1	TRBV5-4	CASSSGRTGNYGYTF	TGTGCCAGCAGCTCTGGACGGACAGGCAACTATGGCTACACCTTC
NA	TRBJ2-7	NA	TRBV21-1	CASLSGPTYEQYF	TGTGCCAGTTTGAGCGGGCCGACCTACGAGCAGTACTTC
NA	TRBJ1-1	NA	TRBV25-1	CASSDSLRGGRTEAFF	TGTGCCAGCAGTGACTCCTTGAGGGGAGGGAGGACTGAAGCTTTCTTT
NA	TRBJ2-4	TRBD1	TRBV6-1	CASSEARQGAKNIQYF	TGTGCCAGCAGTGAAGCGCGACAGGGAGCCAAAAACATTCAGTACTTC